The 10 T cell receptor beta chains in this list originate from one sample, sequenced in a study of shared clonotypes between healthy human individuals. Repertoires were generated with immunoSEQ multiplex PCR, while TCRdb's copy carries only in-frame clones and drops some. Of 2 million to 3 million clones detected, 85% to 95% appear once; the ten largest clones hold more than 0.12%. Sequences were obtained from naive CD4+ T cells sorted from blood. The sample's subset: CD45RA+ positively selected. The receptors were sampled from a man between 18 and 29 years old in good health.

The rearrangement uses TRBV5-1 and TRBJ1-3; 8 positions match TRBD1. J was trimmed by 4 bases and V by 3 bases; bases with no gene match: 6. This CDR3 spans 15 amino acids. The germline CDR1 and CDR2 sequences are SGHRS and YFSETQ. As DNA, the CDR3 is TGCGCCAGCAGCTCTGACAGGGGAGACGGAAACACCATATATTTT. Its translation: CASSSDRGDGNTIYF.

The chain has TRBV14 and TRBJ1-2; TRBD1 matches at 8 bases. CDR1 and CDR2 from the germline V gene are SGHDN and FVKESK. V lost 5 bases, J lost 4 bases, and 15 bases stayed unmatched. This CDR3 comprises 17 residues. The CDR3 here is CASSKGTGPGSFYGYTF. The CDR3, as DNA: TGTGCCAGCAGCAAAGGGACAGGCCCGGGGAGCTTCTATGGCTACACCTTC.

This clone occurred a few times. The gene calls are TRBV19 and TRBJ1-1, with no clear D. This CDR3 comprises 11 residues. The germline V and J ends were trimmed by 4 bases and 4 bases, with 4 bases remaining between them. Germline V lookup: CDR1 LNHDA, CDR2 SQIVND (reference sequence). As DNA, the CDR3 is TGTGCCAGTAGTAACATCACTGAAGCTTTCTTT. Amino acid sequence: CASSNITEAFF. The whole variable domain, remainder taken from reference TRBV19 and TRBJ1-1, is DGGITQSPKYLFRKEGQNVTLSCEQNLNHDAMYWYRQDPGQGLRLIYYSQIVNDFQKGDIAEGYSVSREKKESFPLTVTSAQKNPTAFYLCASSNITEAFFGQGTRLTVV.

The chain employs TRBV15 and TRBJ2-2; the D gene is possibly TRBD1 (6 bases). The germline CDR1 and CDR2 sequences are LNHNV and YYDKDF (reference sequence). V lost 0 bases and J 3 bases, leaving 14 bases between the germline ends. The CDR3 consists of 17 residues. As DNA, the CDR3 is TGTGCCACCAGCAGAGAAGGTTACAGGGATTACACCGGGGAGCTGTTTTTT. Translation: CATSREGYRDYTGELFF.

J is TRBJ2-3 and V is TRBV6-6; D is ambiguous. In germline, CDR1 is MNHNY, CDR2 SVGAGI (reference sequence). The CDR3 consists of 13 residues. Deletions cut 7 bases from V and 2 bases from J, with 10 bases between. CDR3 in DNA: TGTGCCAGCAAAATCAGAAACACAGATACGCAGTATTTT. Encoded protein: CASKIRNTDTQYF.

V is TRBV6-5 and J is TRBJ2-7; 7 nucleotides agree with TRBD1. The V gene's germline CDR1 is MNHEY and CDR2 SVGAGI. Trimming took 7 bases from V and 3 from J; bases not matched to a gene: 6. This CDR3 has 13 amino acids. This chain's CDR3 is CASNRGRGYEQYF. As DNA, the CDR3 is TGTGCCAGCAACAGGGGACGCGGCTACGAGCAGTACTTC.

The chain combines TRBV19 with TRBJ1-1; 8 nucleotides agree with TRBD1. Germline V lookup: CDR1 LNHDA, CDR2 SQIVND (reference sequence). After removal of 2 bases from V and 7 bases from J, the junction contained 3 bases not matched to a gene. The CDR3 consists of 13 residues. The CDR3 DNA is TGTGCCAGTAGTATATTCGGACAGGGTGAAGCTTTCTTT. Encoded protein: CASSIFGQGEAFF.

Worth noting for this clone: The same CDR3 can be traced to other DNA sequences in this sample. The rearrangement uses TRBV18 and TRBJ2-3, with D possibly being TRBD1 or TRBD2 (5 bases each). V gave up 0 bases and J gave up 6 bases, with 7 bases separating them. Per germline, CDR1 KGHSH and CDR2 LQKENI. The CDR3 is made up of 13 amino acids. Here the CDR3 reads CASSPPGEDTQYF. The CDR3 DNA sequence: TGTGCCAGCTCACCACCGGGGGAGGATACGCAGTATTTT.

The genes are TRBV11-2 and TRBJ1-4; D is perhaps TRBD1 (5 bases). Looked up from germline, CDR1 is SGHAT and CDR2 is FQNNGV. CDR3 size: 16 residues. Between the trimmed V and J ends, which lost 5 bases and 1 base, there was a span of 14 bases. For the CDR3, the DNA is TGTGCCAGCAGCCAGGAGGGGTTTGTAACTAATGAAAAACTGTTTTTT. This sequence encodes CASSQEGFVTNEKLFF.

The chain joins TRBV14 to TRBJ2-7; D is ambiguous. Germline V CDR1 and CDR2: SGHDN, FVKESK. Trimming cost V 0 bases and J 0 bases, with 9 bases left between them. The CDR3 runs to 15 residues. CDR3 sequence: CASSQEKQFSYEQYF. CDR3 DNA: TGTGCCAGCAGCCAAGAAAAACAATTCTCCTACGAGCAGTACTTC.